Listed below are T cell receptor beta chains from one sample, sequenced in a study of blood T cell repertoires in COVID-19. Generated by immunoSEQ multiplex PCR, the TCRdb table keeps only in-frame clones and is missing some. The sample has around 300,000 clones; roughly 91% are singletons. The sequenced sample consisted of PBMCs or T cells enriched from blood (not recorded which). Receptor source: a woman aged 25 to 45 who had recovered from COVID-19. Each CDR3 is given with its conserved first and last residue. The D gene is left open where the match is weak. Where a row states a size, it is once, few, many or the class of an expanded clone; other rows omit it.

j_call | d_call | v_call | clone_size | cdr3_aa | cdr3_nt
TRBJ2-7 | NA | TRBV2 | few | CASSEHGSTYEQYF | TGTGCCAGCAGTGAACACGGGAGTACCTACGAGCAGTACTTC
TRBJ2-7 | TRBD1 | TRBV5-4 | NA | CASSTDRGRRDEQYF | TGTGCCAGCAGCACGGACAGGGGGCGACGCGACGAGCAGTACTTC
TRBJ1-1 | NA | TRBV7-9 | NA | CASSSTGMGSNTEAFF | TGTGCCAGCAGTTCAACAGGGATGGGGTCGAACACTGAAGCTTTCTTT
TRBJ2-1 | TRBD2 | TRBV4-3 | NA | CASSPSGFYNEQFF | TGCGCCAGCAGTCCTAGCGGCTTCTACAATGAGCAGTTCTTC
TRBJ2-6 | NA | TRBV5-4 | few | CASSLISSGANVLTF | TGTGCCAGCAGCTTAATCAGTTCTGGGGCCAACGTCCTGACTTTC
TRBJ1-2 | NA | TRBV9 | NA | CASSPEQGYGYTF | TGTGCCAGCAGCCCCGAACAGGGTTATGGCTACACCTTC
TRBJ1-2 | TRBD1 | TRBV28 | few | CASSLGQGYGYTF | TGTGCCAGCAGTTTAGGACAGGGCTATGGCTACACCTTC
TRBJ2-1 | NA | TRBV6-5 | NA | CASSLSGARYNEQFF | TGTGCCAGCAGTCTTTCAGGGGCGAGGTACAATGAGCAGTTCTTC
TRBJ2-2 | NA | TRBV5-5 | NA | CASSAVWYQSTGELFF | TGTGCCAGCAGCGCGGTGTGGTACCAGTCCACCGGGGAGCTGTTTTTT
TRBJ1-1 | NA | TRBV5-1 | NA | CASSPMGGEMNTEAFF | TGCGCCAGCAGCCCCATGGGGGGAGAAATGAACACTGAAGCTTTCTTT
TRBJ2-3 | NA | TRBV2 | NA | CASRPGPDTQYF | TGTGCCAGCAGGCCAGGGCCAGATACGCAGTATTTT
TRBJ2-1 | NA | TRBV10-3 | NA | CAISEPLRRDEQFF | TGTGCCATCAGTGAGCCCCTTCGCCGGGATGAGCAGTTCTTC
TRBJ1-4 | NA | TRBV7-7 | NA | CASSFFQDSGRGKLFF | TGTGCTAGCAGCTTTTTCCAAGACTCTGGGAGGGGAAAACTGTTTTTT
TRBJ1-2 | TRBD1 | TRBV28 | once | CASRSVGTANGYTF | TGTGCCAGCAGATCCGTCGGGACAGCCAATGGCTACACCTTC
TRBJ1-4 | TRBD1 | TRBV5-4 | few | CASSLGQGAEKLFF | TGTGCCAGCAGCTTGGGACAGGGGGCGGAAAAACTGTTTTTT
TRBJ1-3 | NA | TRBV5-8 | NA | CASSPQEGNTIYF | TGTGCCAGCAGCCCTCAGGAAGGAAACACCATATATTTT
TRBJ1-2 | TRBD1 | TRBV6-5 | NA | CASSYETGTNGYTF | TGTGCCAGCAGTTACGAGACAGGGACGAATGGCTACACCTTC
TRBJ2-3 | NA | TRBV27 | NA | CASSPLAGGTDTQYF | TGTGCCAGCAGCCCCCTAGCAGGCGGCACAGATACGCAGTATTTT
TRBJ1-2 | TRBD1 | TRBV7-3 | NA | CASSLTPGQGSGYTF | TGTGCCAGCAGCTTAACACCGGGACAGGGGTCTGGCTACACCTTC
TRBJ1-1 | TRBD1 | TRBV28 | NA | CASSVTGAHNTEAFF | TGTGCCAGCAGTGTGACAGGGGCCCATAACACTGAAGCTTTCTTT
TRBJ2-7 | TRBD2 | TRBV7-2 | NA | CASSLGLSSGSYEQYF | TGTGCCAGCAGCTTAGGGCTTTCTAGCGGGTCCTACGAGCAGTACTTC
TRBJ2-3 | NA | TRBV5-6 | NA | CASSPSTSSADTQYF | TGTGCCAGCAGCCCAAGTACTAGTTCGGCAGATACGCAGTATTTT
TRBJ2-7 | NA | TRBV5-1 | NA | CASSLVGGEQYF | TGCGCCAGCAGCTTGGTCGGGGGCGAGCAGTACTTC
TRBJ2-7 | NA | TRBV6-2/TRBV6-3 | NA | CASSYFTGAPYEQYF | TGTGCCAGCAGTTACTTTACGGGAGCCCCCTACGAGCAGTACTTC
TRBJ2-1 | NA | TRBV9 | NA | CASSVGGVIGNEQFF | TGTGCCAGCAGCGTAGGGGGAGTAATAGGGAATGAGCAGTTCTTC
TRBJ2-1 | TRBD2 | TRBV7-7 | NA | CASSGGLAGLFNEQFF | TGTGCTAGCAGCGGTGGTCTAGCGGGCCTCTTCAATGAGCAGTTCTTC
TRBJ2-2 | TRBD1 | TRBV27 | NA | CARRDRQGAGELFF | TGTGCCAGGCGGGATAGACAGGGGGCCGGGGAGCTGTTTTTT
TRBJ1-2 | TRBD1 | TRBV5-1 | NA | CASSLDLDRGFGYTF | TGCGCCAGCAGCTTGGATTTGGACAGGGGATTTGGCTACACCTTC
TRBJ1-2 | NA | TRBV10-3 | NA | CAISAEVVGYTF | TGTGCCATCAGTGCCGAGGTTGTGGGCTACACCTTC